This T cell receptor beta chain was sequenced for a study of CD4 and CD8 cells across lung adenocarcinoma regions. This CDR3 contains 15 residues. Trimming shortened V by 0 bases and J by 3 bases, and 10 bases separated the two germline ends. The germline V gene encodes CDR1 MNHEY and CDR2 SVGAGI. TCRdb independently ran MiXCR on the PCR reads; one entry per CDR3 protein. In the table there are about 16,000 distinct CDR3 sequences, roughly 50% of which are singletons. Localized lung adenocarcinoma, a non-small cell lung cancer, affected the donors. This rearrangement joins TRBV6-5 to TRBJ2-3; D unclear. The TCR sequence derives from a female donor with lung adenocarcinoma. The CD4 and CD8 labels of this study may be unreliable. Sequenced: CD8+ T cells from the center of a lung tumor. This CDR3 is CASSYSIQRTDTQYF. CDR3 nucleotide sequence: TGTGCCAGCAGTTACTCGATCCAGAGGACAGATACGCAGTATTTT.